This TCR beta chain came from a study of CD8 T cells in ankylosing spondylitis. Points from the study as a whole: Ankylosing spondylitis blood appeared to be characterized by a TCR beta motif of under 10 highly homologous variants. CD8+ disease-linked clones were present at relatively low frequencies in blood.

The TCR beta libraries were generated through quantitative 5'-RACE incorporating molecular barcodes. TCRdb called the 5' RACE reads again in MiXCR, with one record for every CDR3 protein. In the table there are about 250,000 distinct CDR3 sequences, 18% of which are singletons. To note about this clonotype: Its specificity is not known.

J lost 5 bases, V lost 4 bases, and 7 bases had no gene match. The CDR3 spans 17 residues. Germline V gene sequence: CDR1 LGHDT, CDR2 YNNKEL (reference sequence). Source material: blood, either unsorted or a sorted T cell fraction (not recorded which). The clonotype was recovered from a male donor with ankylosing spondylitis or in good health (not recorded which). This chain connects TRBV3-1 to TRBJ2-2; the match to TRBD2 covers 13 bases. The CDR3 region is CASSPLGLAGLTGELFF. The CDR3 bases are TGTGCCAGCAGCCCCCTGGGACTAGCGGGACTGACCGGGGAGCTGTTTTTT.